The source of this T cell receptor beta chain is a study of blood T cell repertoires in COVID-19. Study information: T cells, B-cell-depleted T cells, or PBMCs supplied cDNA or gDNA.

V was shortened by 4 bases and J by 9 bases, with 10 bases between the two germline ends. The germline V gene encodes CDR1 SEHNR and CDR2 FQNEAQ (reference sequence). The CDR3 is made up of 12 amino acids. Authors' analysis steps: Amplifying reference gene primers gave estimates of nucleated cell counts. Sequencing was performed with immunoSEQ multiplex PCR; in TCRdb, only in-frame clones are kept and a portion is missing. From that table come the V and J calls and clone size; the DNA was used to work out D and trimming. The sample includes 10,000 or so clones, around 78% of them seen just once. This sequence was found in a human donor in a cohort sampled during active COVID-19. The chain recombines TRBV7-9 with TRBJ2-1; no clear D gene. Sequencing input: peripheral blood. This CDR3 reads CASSWPPPEQFF. The CDR3 nucleotides are TGTGCCAGCAGCTGGCCCCCGCCTGAGCAGTTCTTC.